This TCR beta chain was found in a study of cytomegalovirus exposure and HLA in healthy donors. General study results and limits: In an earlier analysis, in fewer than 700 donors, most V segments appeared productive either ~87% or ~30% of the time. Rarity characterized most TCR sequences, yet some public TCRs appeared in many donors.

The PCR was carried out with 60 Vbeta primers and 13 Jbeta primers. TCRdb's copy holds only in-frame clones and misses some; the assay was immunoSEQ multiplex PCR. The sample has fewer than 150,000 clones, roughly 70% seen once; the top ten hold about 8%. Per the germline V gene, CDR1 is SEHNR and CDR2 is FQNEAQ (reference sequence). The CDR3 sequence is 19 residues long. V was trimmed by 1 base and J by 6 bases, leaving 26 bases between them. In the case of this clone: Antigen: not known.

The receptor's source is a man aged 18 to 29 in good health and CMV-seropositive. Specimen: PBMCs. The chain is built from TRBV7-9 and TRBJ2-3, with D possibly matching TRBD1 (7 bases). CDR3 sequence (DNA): TGTGCCAGCAGCTTAGGCCAGCTCTGGGCCCAGGGGGGAGCGGATACGCAGTATTTT. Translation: CASSLGQLWAQGGADTQYF.